The clone carrying this TCR beta chain was found a few times. Its antigen is not known. The CDR3 runs 14 residues. The V and J ends lost 0 bases and 7 bases respectively, with 12 bases between them. Germline-derived CDR1 and CDR2 are LNHNV and YYDKDF (reference sequence). This sample was taken from a study of type 1 regulatory T cells. Study-level background: T-allo10 is a Tr1-enriched, alloantigen-specific CD4 T cell product made in vitro.

In TCRdb, the reads were re-called with MiXCR into one record per CDR3 protein. The data show about 62,000 distinct CDR3 sequences, with over 50% seen just once and 1.5% to 2% held by the top ten. The chain joins TRBV15 to TRBJ1-2, with D possibly TRBD1 on 6 matching bases. Sequenced sample: cultured non-Tr1 T cells, either the whole culture or a sorted T cell fraction (not recorded which). The sequence derives from a human donor in good health. In DNA form, the CDR3 reads TGTGCCACCAGCAGAGAAAAGGGGGTAGGTGGCTACACCTTC. Amino acids: CATSREKGVGGYTF.